This T cell receptor beta chain came from a study of blood T cell repertoires in COVID-19 (dated by TCRdb to 2020 to 2021). A note on the overall study: Collaborator samples came from the United States, Italy and Spain and covered acute and convalescent phases of COVID-19. The prospective study material was composed of cDNA or gDNA derived from T cells, B-cell-depleted T cells, or PBMCs. The dataset comprised deeply sampled blood TCRbeta repertoires from subjects exposed to, actively infected with, or recovered from COVID-19. The repertoires were released in a freely available public database intended as a resource for research on the immune response to SARS-CoV-2. The samples were drawn from the first 160 participants of the ongoing ImmuneRACE study and from 1,254 subjects provided by 6 global collaborators. Nearly every sample came with metadata listing a de-identified subject ID, COVID-19 status, age in years and sex. HLA class I and class II types, where available, came from metadata supplied by the sample provider rather than from assay-based typing. What the authors observed across the whole study: Clinical and demographic metadata were provided uncurated, with the amount varying by source and participant.

The CDR3 contains 13 residues, cysteine and phenylalanine counted. The kept DNA is CDR3 alone, 39 bases in frame from the first base. V is pared back by 0 bases and J by 6 bases, with 9 bases lying between the germline termini. In the germline V gene (reference sequence), CDR1 corresponds to MNHNY and CDR2 to SVGAGI. Whole blood was collected in K2EDTA tubes by collaborating institutions according to the institutions' own protocols. Collaborator samples were shipped for TCRbeta analysis as frozen whole blood, isolated PBMCs, or DNA extracted from either sample type. The immunoSEQ Assay, a bias-controlled multiplex PCR, was used to amplify TCRbeta CDR3 regions from genomic DNA. As for the authors' bioinformatics: Nucleated cell counts per sample were estimated from amplification of reference gene primers within the assay. Sequence reads were collapsed and filtered to measure the absolute abundance of every unique TCRbeta CDR3 rearrangement. Productive Simpson clonality was computed per sample as the square root of Simpson's diversity index over productive rearrangements. This is the immuneACCESS table as TCRdb keeps it, with only in-frame sequences that have V and J called. A part of the clones is gone; compared with another copy, unresolved V genes explain less than half, and the rest is unexplained. From that table come the V and J calls and clone size; the DNA was used to work out D and trimming. This sample is represented by 100,000 or so clones; over 75% of them were singletons. Of the sample, 20% is held by the ten largest clones.

Comment on this clone: No antigen is known for it. Per-nucleotide qualities are absent, and no much larger clonotype sits a single base away.

This chain joins TRBV6-6 to TRBJ2-7; no confident D gene assignment can be made. The source material was peripheral blood. This clonotype originated in a human donor in a cohort sampled during active COVID-19. The CDR3 in this case is CASSYSRSGEQYF. The sequence in DNA is TGTGCCAGCAGTTACTCGCGCTCGGGCGAGCAGTACTTC.